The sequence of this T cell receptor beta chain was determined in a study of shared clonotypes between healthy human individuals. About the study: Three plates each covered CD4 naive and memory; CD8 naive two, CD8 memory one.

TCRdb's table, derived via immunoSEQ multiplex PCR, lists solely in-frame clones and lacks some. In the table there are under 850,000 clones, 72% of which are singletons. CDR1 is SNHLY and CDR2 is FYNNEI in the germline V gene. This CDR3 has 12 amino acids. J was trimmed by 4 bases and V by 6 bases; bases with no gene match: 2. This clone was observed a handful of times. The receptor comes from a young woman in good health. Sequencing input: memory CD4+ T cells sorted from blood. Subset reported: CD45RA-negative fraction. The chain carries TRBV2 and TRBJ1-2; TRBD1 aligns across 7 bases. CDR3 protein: CASRGDSYGYTF. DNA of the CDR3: TGTGCCAGCAGGGGGGACAGCTATGGCTACACCTTC.